A single sample is the source of the 32 T cell receptor beta chains below, sequenced in a study of identical twins. TCRdb reanalysed the 5' RACE reads using MiXCR and keeps one entry per CDR3 protein. Altogether 1,800,000 or so distinct CDR3 sequences are present, less than 35% being singletons, with the ten largest covering roughly 0.3%. Sequencing was performed on cord blood. Source of these receptors: a newborn girl in good health.

This clonotype showed up just a few times. The V gene is TRBV9, the J gene TRBJ2-3; the match to TRBD1 covers 8 bases. V lost 0 bases to trimming and J lost 3 bases; unmatched junction nucleotides: 6. CDR1 is SGDLS and CDR2 is YYNGEE in the germline V gene. The CDR3 loop spans 16 amino acids. The DNA of the CDR3 is TGTGCCAGCAGCGTAGCGCCGACAGGGGTAACAGATACGCAGTATTTT. It specifies CASSVAPTGVTDTQYF.

The chain carries TRBV11-2 and TRBJ2-1, with D maybe TRBD2 (6 bases). Trimming pared 5 bases from V and 0 bases from J, leaving 11 bases between. The germline CDR1 and CDR2 sequences are SGHAT and FQNNGV. This CDR3 comprises 15 residues. CDR3 amino acids: CASSRRLVSYNEQFF. As DNA, the CDR3 is TGTGCCAGCAGCCGCCGACTAGTCTCCTACAATGAGCAGTTCTTC.

The chain links TRBV20-1 to TRBJ2-2; 8 bases are a match to TRBD1. Germline-derived CDR1 and CDR2 are DFQATT and SNEGSKA (reference sequence). This CDR3 has 17 amino acids. Unmatched junction bases numbered 9, after V lost 2 bases and J lost 1 base. CDR3 in amino acids: CSARPSHRGKNTGELFF. Written as DNA, the CDR3 is TGCAGTGCTAGACCCAGCCACAGGGGGAAGAACACCGGGGAGCTGTTTTTT.

This clonotype was detected a few times. The rearrangement links TRBV3-1 to TRBJ2-5; 9 nucleotides match TRBD2. The CDR3 length is 17 residues. After removal of 1 base from V and 7 bases from J, the junction contained 13 bases not matched to a gene. Germline V gene lookup returns CDR1 LGHDT and CDR2 YNNKEL (reference sequence). The CDR3 sequence: CASSQGNLAGDPGTQYF. The CDR3 DNA reads TGTGCCAGCAGCCAAGGCAATTTAGCGGGAGACCCAGGGACCCAGTACTTC.

This clonotype was seen a handful of times. The V and J genes are TRBV18 and TRBJ2-7; the D is unclear. The CDR3 sequence is 13 residues long. Germline values: CDR1 KGHSH, CDR2 LQKENI. V gave up 0 bases and J gave up 2 bases, with 5 bases separating them. CDR3 sequence (DNA): TGTGCCAGCTCACCACCGACCGCCTACGAGCAGTACTTC. Amino acids: CASSPPTAYEQYF.

The CDR3 bases are TGTGCCAGCAGCCAAGATCGTTGGGGGGCTAGCGGGAGGCCCTACGAGCAGTACTTC. This gives the protein CASSQDRWGASGRPYEQYF. J is TRBJ2-7 and V is TRBV14; 11 bases are shared with TRBD2. The CDR3 consists of 19 residues. The germline gives CDR1 SGHDN, CDR2 FVKESK. The V segment lost 0 bases and the J segment 2 bases; nucleotides outside the gene matches: 12.

V and J are TRBV29-1 and TRBJ2-1; 7 bases are a match to TRBD2. CDR3 length: 15 amino acids. The germline V gene has CDR1 SQVTM and CDR2 ANQGSEA. V gave up 5 bases and J gave up 6 bases; unmatched junction bases: 13. CDR3 in DNA: TGCAGCGTTAAACCGAGAGGATTAGCGGGCAATGAGCAGTTCTTC. Translated, it gives CSVKPRGLAGNEQFF.

This clonotype was observed a handful of times. This chain links TRBV7-9 with TRBJ1-2, with D hard to call. CDR3 length: 14 amino acids. V was clipped by 2 bases and J by 8 bases, with 15 bases between them. The germline V gene has CDR1 SEHNR and CDR2 FQNEAQ (reference sequence). The CDR3 nucleotides read TGTGCCAGCAGCTTATTGGGTGGAACGCAGGGCTACACCTTC. Translated, it gives CASSLLGGTQGYTF.

This clonotype has only a few counts. This chain connects TRBV20-1 to TRBJ2-1; a possible D gene is TRBD1 (7 bases). The J call may be in error: the DNA end matches TRBJ2-7 better. The CDR3 spans 14 residues. CDR1 is DFQATT, CDR2 SNEGSKA, per germline (reference sequence). The CDR3 bases are TGCAGTGCTCACGACAGGGACTCCTACAATGAGCAGTACTTC. This sequence encodes CSAHDRDSYNEQYF.

In this sample, this clonotype turned up many times. V and J are TRBV29-1 and TRBJ1-2; D ambiguous. The CDR3 totals 11 residues. The V and J ends lost 4 bases and 6 bases respectively, with 9 bases between them. Germline V CDR1 and CDR2: SQVTM, ANQGSEA. The CDR3 loop reads CSVALRDGYTF. As DNA, the CDR3 is TGCAGCGTTGCCTTGCGGGATGGCTACACCTTC.

Note on this clonotype: The junction departs from germline at one end; a sequencing error may be responsible. The rearrangement links TRBV12-3 or TRBV12-4 to TRBJ1-5; D possibly corresponds to TRBD1 (6 bases). CDR3 length equals 14 residues. Here the CDR3 DNA reads TGTGCCGGCAGTTTATCAGGGGGCAATCAGCCCCAGCATTTT. Translated, it gives CAGSLSGGNQPQHF.

This clonotype has just a few counts. The genes are TRBV28 and TRBJ2-7; 9 bases align to TRBD1. V was pared by 3 bases and J by 4 bases, with 10 bases of the junction left unmatched. Germline values: CDR1 MDHEN, CDR2 SYDVKM. The CDR3 runs to 16 residues. The CDR3: CASSFGLQGAAYEQYF. CDR3 bases: TGTGCCAGCAGTTTTGGCCTACAGGGGGCTGCTTACGAGCAGTACTTC.

This clonotype has at least ten counts. This chain joins TRBV10-3 and TRBJ1-2; 7 nucleotides match TRBD1. The CDR3 has 13 residues. J gave up 8 bases and V 2 bases, and 5 bases lay outside the gene matches. The germline gives CDR1 ENHRY, CDR2 SYGVKD. CDR3 amino acids: CAISEGQVGGYTF. The CDR3 DNA follows: TGTGCCATCAGTGAGGGACAGGTTGGGGGCTACACCTTC.

The rearrangement uses TRBV27 and TRBJ2-7, with TRBD1 as a possible D gene (5 bases). CDR3 size: 12 residues. Germline CDR1 reads MNHEY; CDR2 reads SMNVEV (reference sequence). Trimming shortened V by 3 bases and J by 7 bases, and 10 bases separated the two germline ends. The CDR3 nucleotides are TGTGCCAGCAGTTTCAGGGTCGATGAGCAGTACTTC. It yields the protein CASSFRVDEQYF.

This clonotype has a handful of counts. This rearrangement joins TRBV20-1 to TRBJ1-1; no reliable D call. V was pared by 6 bases and J by 0 bases, with 11 bases between. This CDR3 is 13 amino acids long. From germline, CDR1 is DFQATT and CDR2 SNEGSKA (reference sequence). CDR3: CSAIRVVNTEAFF. For the CDR3, the DNA is TGCAGTGCGATTAGGGTGGTGAACACTGAAGCTTTCTTT.

This clonotype showed up just a few times. J is TRBJ2-6 and V is TRBV5-1, with 9 nucleotides matching TRBD1. Germline CDR1 reads SGHRS; CDR2 reads YFSETQ. V trimming: 3 bases; J trimming: 1 base; junction bases outside the gene matches: 2. The CDR3 consists of 16 residues. In nucleotides, the CDR3 is TGCGCCAGCAGCTCACAGGGGGCGTCTGGGGCCAACGTCCTGACTTTC. Amino acid sequence: CASSSQGASGANVLTF.

This clonotype is a singleton in its sample. A read error may produce the germline difference seen at one junction end. The V call is TRBV3-1, the J call TRBJ2-5, with 9 bases fitting TRBD2. The CDR3 loop spans 15 amino acids. Germline CDR1 is LGHDT and CDR2 is YNNKEL (reference sequence). CDR3 sequence (DNA): TGTGCCAGCAGCCCCCATAGCGGGGGTCAAGGGACCCAGTACTTC. Protein sequence: CASSPHSGGQGTQYF.

The rearrangement links TRBV15 to TRBJ2-7; D possibly corresponds to TRBD1 (5 bases). The germline CDR1 and CDR2 sequences are LNHNV and YYDKDF (reference sequence). V was clipped by 3 bases and J by 2 bases, with 8 bases between them. The CDR3 totals 13 residues. CDR3 loop: CATSRDTPYEQYF. CDR3 DNA: TGTGCCACCAGCAGGGACACCCCCTACGAGCAGTACTTC. Filled out from reference TRBV15 and TRBJ2-7, the complete variable domain reads DAMVIQNPRYQVTQFGKPVTLSCSQTLNHNVMYWYQQKSSQAPKLLFHYYDKDFNNEADTPDNFQSRRPNTSFCFLDIRSPGLGDTAMYLCATSRDTPYEQYFGPGTRLTVT.

The chain joins TRBV7-9 to TRBJ2-1, with D possibly TRBD2 on 6 matching bases. V was pared by 6 bases and J by 0 bases, with 12 bases between. Germline V CDR1 and CDR2: SEHNR, FQNEAQ (reference sequence). This CDR3 contains 15 residues. The CDR3 bases are TGTGCCAGCAGTGTCCTAGCGAGCTCCTACAATGAGCAGTTCTTC. This gives the protein CASSVLASSYNEQFF.

The rearrangement joins TRBV7-9 to TRBJ2-3, with TRBD2 matching 7 bases. CDR3 length: 13 residues. Germline V gene sequence: CDR1 SEHNR, CDR2 FQNEAQ (reference sequence). With V trimmed by 8 bases and J by 6 bases, 8 bases remained unmatched. The CDR3: CASRLTSEDTQYF. The CDR3 DNA sequence: TGTGCCAGCCGCCTAACTAGCGAGGATACGCAGTATTTT.

This chain joins TRBV2 and TRBJ2-1; 13 bases map to TRBD2. The germline V gene has CDR1 SNHLY and CDR2 FYNNEI. V lost 2 bases, J lost 7 bases, and 8 bases stayed unmatched. This CDR3 has 17 amino acids. DNA of the CDR3: TGTGCCAGCAGTGAAACCGGACTAGCGGGAGATATGAATGAGCAGTTCTTC. It encodes CASSETGLAGDMNEQFF.

This chain joins TRBV9 and TRBJ2-7, with 9 bases identical to TRBD2. J gave up 7 bases and V 2 bases, and 10 bases lay outside the gene matches. The CDR3 is made up of 15 amino acids. Per the germline V gene, CDR1 is SGDLS and CDR2 is YYNGEE. Here the CDR3 DNA reads TGTGCCAGCAGCGTGGGCGGGGGGGTTAGGAATGAGCAGTACTTC. It encodes CASSVGGGVRNEQYF.

The chain joins TRBV9 to TRBJ2-2; 9 positions match TRBD2. The CDR3 covers 15 residues. Germline-derived CDR1 and CDR2 are SGDLS and YYNGEE. The trim removed 5 bases at V and 2 bases at J, leaving 4 bases unmatched. CDR3 bases: TGTGCCAGCAGAGAGACTAGCGGTAACACCGGGGAGCTGTTTTTT. This sequence encodes CASRETSGNTGELFF.

This clonotype came up many times. At one boundary the junction diverges from the germline segment, which might be a read error. This chain connects TRBV7-2 to TRBJ2-7, with TRBD2 identical over 8 bases. The CDR3 extends over 14 amino acids. CDR1 is SGHTA, CDR2 FQGNSA, per germline. CDR3 nucleotide sequence: TGTGCCAGCAGCCTAGCGGGTCCCTCCTACGAGCAGTACTTC. Amino acids: CASSLAGPSYEQYF.

This clonotype has ten or more counts. This sequence joins TRBV29-1 and TRBJ2-4; 9 bases match TRBD1. CDR3 size: 14 residues. CDR1 and CDR2 (germline): SQVTM, ANQGSEA. With V trimmed by 1 base and J by 7 bases, 5 bases remained unmatched. The CDR3 loop reads CSVEAGQGFNIQYF. The CDR3 DNA reads TGCAGCGTTGAAGCAGGACAGGGGTTCAACATTCAGTACTTC.

The chain joins TRBV11-2 to TRBJ2-7; no clear D. V gave up 4 bases and J gave up 4 bases, with 20 bases separating them. This CDR3 comprises 16 residues. Germline CDR1 reads SGHAT; CDR2 reads FQNNGV. The CDR3 loop is CASSSLNQDPIYEQYF. CDR3 sequence (DNA): TGTGCCAGCAGCTCGCTAAATCAAGACCCAATTTACGAGCAGTACTTC.

This clonotype was seen a few times. The genes are TRBV7-9 and TRBJ2-3; 8 bases map to TRBD2. The V and J ends lost 3 bases and 5 bases, in that order; junction bases with no gene match: 7. This CDR3 region has 15 residues. CDR1 and CDR2 from the germline V gene are SEHNR and FQNEAQ (reference sequence). CDR3: CASSFTLAVVDTQYF. The CDR3 DNA is TGTGCCAGCAGCTTCACACTAGCGGTGGTAGATACGCAGTATTTT.

In regard to this clonotype: A read error may explain this, as a much larger clone is one base away. The J gene is TRBJ2-1, the V gene TRBV24-1; TRBD1 or TRBD2 may be the D gene (5 bases each). The DNA end favors TRBJ2-7, so the J call may be wrong. The CDR3 is made up of 16 amino acids. Germline CDR1 KGHDR, CDR2 SFDVKD. The CDR3 DNA sequence: TGTGCCACCAGTGATTTGAGGGACCCTACCTACAATGAGCAGTACTTC. Amino acids: CATSDLRDPTYNEQYF.

This clonotype was seen a single time. The chain combines TRBV7-9 with TRBJ2-7, with D tentatively TRBD1 (6 bases). The germline CDR1 and CDR2 sequences are SEHNR and FQNEAQ (reference sequence). The CDR3 covers 14 residues. V lost 5 bases and J lost 4, with 15 bases in between. CDR3 sequence: CASSPIQGQYEQYF. The DNA of the CDR3 is TGTGCCAGCAGCCCTATCCAGGGGCAGTACGAGCAGTACTTC.

The chain links TRBV6-5 to TRBJ2-7, with D unclear. Germline CDR1 and CDR2: MNHEY and SVGAGI. This CDR3 is built from 16 residues. Trimming took 0 bases from V and 0 from J, leaving 12 bases between them. Here the CDR3 reads CASSYSALYPSYEQYF. The CDR3 DNA follows: TGTGCCAGCAGTTACTCCGCCCTCTACCCCTCCTACGAGCAGTACTTC.

This clonotype was found a few times. The rearrangement joins TRBV30 to TRBJ1-5; tentative D call: TRBD1 (5 bases). This CDR3 is built from 13 residues. The germline V gene has CDR1 GTSNPN and CDR2 SVGIG (reference sequence). Trimming pared 4 bases from V and 5 bases from J, leaving 12 bases between. CDR3 amino acids: CAWNLLGDQPQHF. The CDR3 DNA follows: TGTGCCTGGAACCTTTTGGGGGATCAGCCCCAGCATTTT.

In its sample, this clonotype was seen a few times. V and J are TRBV7-9 and TRBJ1-2, with no clear D. CDR1 and CDR2 from the germline V gene are SEHNR and FQNEAQ (reference sequence). Deletions cut 10 bases from V and 2 bases from J, with 17 bases between. The CDR3 runs 14 residues. The CDR3 bases are TGTGCCACCACGGAAGGGATCCTAAACTATGGCTACACCTTC. Its protein is CATTEGILNYGYTF. The variable domain in full, completed from reference TRBV7-9 and TRBJ1-2, reads DTGVSQNPRHKITKRGQNVTFRCDPISEHNRLYWYRQTLGQGPEFLTYFQNEAQLEKSRLLSDRFSAERPKGSFSTLEIQRTEQGDSAMYLCATTEGILNYGYTFGSGTRLTVV.